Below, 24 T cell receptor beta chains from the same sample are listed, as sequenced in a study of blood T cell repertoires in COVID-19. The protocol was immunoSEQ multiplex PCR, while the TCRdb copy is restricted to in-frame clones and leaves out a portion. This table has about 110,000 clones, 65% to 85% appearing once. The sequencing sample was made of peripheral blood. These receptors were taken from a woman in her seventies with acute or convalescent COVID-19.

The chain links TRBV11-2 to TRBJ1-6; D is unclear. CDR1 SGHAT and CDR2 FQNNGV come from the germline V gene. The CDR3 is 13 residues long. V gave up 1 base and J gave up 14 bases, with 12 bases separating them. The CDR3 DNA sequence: TGTGCCAGCAGCTTAGCCCTCTATGATTCCCTCCACTTT. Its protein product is CASSLALYDSLHF.

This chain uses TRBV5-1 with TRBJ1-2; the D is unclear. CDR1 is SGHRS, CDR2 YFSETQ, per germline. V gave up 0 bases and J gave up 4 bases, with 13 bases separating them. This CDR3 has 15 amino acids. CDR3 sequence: CASSLAAEIGYGYTF. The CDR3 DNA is TGCGCCAGCAGCTTGGCCGCGGAGATTGGCTATGGCTACACCTTC.

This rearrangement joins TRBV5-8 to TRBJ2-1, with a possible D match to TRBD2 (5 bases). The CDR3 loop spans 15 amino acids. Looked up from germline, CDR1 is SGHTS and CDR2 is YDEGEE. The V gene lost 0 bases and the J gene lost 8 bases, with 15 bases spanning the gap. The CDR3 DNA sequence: TGTGCCAGCAGCTTGGTGGCTAGCTCTGATGATGAGCAGTTCTTC. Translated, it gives CASSLVASSDDEQFF.

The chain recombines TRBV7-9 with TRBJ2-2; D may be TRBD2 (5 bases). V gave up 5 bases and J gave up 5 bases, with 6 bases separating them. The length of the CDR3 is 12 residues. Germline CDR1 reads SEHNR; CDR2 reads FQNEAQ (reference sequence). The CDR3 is CASSRTTGELFF. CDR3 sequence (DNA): TGTGCCAGCAGCAGGACTACCGGGGAGCTGTTTTTT.

CDR3 sequence reads: CASSYAGTGELFF. In DNA, the CDR3 is TGTGCCAGCAGTTACGCAGGGACCGGGGAGCTGTTTTTT. This chain uses TRBV6-2 or TRBV6-3 with TRBJ2-2, with D maybe TRBD1 (5 bases). Germline V CDR1 and CDR2: MNHEY, SVGEGT. Trimming removed 2 bases from V and 5 bases from J, with 6 bases in between. The CDR3 is made up of 13 amino acids.

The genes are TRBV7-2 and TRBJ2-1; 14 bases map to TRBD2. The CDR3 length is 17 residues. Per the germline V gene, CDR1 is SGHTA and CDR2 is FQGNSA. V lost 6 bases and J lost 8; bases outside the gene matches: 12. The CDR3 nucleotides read TGTGCCAGCAGGAGTCCCGGGACTAGCGGGGGAGCCGATGAGCAGTTCTTC. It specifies CASRSPGTSGGADEQFF.

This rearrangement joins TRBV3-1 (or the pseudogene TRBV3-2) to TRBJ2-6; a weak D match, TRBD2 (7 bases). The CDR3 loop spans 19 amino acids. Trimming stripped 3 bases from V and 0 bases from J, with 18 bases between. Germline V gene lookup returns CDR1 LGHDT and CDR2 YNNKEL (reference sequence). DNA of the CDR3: TGTGCCAGCAGCCACGGCGGTAGGGGGGGAAGCTCTGGGGCCAACGTCCTGACTTTC. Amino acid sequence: CASSHGGRGGSSGANVLTF.

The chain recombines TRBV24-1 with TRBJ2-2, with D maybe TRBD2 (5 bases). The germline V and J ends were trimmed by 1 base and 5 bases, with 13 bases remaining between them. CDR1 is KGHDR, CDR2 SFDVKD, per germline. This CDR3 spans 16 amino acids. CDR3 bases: TGTGCCACCAGTGATTTTAACCGGGGTGATACCGGGGAGCTGTTTTTT. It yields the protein CATSDFNRGDTGELFF.

CDR3 DNA: TGTGCCAGCAGTTTATCGTGGCAGGGCTACGAGCAGTACTTC. This translates into CASSLSWQGYEQYF. V is TRBV27 and J is TRBJ2-7; D perhaps matches TRBD1 (5 bases). Germline V gene sequence: CDR1 MNHEY, CDR2 SMNVEV (reference sequence). V gave up 0 bases and J gave up 3 bases, with 9 bases separating them. There are 14 residues in the CDR3.

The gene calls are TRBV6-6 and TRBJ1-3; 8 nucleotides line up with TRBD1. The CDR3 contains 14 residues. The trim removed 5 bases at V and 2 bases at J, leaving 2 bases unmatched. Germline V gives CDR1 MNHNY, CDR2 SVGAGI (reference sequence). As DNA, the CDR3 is TGTGCCAGCAGTCCAGGGGGCCCTGGAAACACCATATATTTT. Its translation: CASSPGGPGNTIYF.

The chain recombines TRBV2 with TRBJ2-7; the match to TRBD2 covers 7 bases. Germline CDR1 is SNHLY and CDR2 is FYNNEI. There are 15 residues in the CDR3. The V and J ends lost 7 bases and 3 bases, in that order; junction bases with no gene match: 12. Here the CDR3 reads CASTLGLADLYEQYF. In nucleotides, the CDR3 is TGTGCCAGCACCCTGGGGCTAGCGGACCTCTACGAGCAGTACTTC.

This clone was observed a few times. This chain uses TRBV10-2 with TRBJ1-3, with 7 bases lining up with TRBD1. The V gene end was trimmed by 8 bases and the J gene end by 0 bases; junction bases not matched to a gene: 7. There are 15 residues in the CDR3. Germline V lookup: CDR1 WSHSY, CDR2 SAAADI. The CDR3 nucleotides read TGCGCCAGCCGACAGGGTGGGAGCTCTGGAAACACCATATATTTT. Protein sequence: CASRQGGSSGNTIYF.

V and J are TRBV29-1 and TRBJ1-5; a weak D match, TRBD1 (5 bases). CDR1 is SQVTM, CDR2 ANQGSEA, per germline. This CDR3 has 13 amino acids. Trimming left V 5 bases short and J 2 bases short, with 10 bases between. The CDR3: CSVQLGGNQPQHF. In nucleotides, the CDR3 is TGCAGCGTTCAGTTAGGGGGCAATCAGCCCCAGCATTTT.

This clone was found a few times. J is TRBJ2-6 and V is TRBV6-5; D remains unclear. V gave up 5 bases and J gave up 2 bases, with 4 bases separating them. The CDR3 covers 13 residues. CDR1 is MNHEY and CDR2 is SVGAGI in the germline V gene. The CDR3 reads CASSPAGANVLTF. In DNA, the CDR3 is TGTGCCAGCAGTCCGGCTGGGGCCAACGTCCTGACTTTC.

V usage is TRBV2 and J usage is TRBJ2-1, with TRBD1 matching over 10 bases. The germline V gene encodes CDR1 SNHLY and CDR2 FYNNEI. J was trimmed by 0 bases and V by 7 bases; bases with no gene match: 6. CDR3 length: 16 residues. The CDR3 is CASTDRGASSYNEQFF. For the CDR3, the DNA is TGTGCCAGCACGGACAGGGGGGCGAGCTCCTACAATGAGCAGTTCTTC.

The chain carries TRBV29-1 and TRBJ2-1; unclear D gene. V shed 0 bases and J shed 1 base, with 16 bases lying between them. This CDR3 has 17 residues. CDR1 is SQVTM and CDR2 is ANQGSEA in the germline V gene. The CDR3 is CSVEDDGQTLSYNEQFF. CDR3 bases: TGCAGCGTTGAAGATGATGGGCAGACCCTGTCCTACAATGAGCAGTTCTTC.

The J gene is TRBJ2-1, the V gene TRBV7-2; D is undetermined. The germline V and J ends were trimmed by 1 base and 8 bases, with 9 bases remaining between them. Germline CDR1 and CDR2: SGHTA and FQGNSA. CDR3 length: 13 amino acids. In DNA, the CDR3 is TGTGCCAGCAGCTTAGGCACTTACGATGAGCAGTTCTTC. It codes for CASSLGTYDEQFF.

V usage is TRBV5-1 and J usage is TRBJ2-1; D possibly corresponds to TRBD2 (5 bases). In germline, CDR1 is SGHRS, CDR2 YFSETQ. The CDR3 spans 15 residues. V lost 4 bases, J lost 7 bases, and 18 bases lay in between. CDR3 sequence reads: CASSRRQSPGNEQFF. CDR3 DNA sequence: TGCGCCAGCAGCAGAAGGCAGAGTCCGGGGAATGAGCAGTTCTTC.

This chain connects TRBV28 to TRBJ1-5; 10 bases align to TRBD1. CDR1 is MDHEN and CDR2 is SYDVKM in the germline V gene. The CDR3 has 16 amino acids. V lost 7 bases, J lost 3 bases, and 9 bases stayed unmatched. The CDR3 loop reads CASTTPGQGFNQPQHF. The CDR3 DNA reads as TGTGCCAGCACCACTCCGGGACAGGGGTTCAATCAGCCCCAGCATTTT.

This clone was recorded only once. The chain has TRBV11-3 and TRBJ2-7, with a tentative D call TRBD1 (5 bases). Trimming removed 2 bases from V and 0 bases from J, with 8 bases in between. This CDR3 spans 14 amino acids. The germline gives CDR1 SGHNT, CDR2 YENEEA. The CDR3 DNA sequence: TGTGCCAGCAGCTTATCAGGGCTCTCCTACGAGCAGTACTTC. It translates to CASSLSGLSYEQYF. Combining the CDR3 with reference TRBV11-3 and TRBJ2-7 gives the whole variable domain EAGVVQSPRYKIIEKKQPVAFWCNPISGHNTLYWYLQNLGQGPELLIRYENEEAVDDSQLPKDRFSAERLKGVDSTLKIQPAELGDSAVYLCASSLSGLSYEQYFGPGTRLTVT.

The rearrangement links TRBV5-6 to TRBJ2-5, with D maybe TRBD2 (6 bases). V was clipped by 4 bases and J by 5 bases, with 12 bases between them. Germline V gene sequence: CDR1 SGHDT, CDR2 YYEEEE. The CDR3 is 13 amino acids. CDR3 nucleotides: TGTGCCAGCAGCGGGGACTCGCGGGAGACCCAGTACTTC. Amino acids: CASSGDSRETQYF.

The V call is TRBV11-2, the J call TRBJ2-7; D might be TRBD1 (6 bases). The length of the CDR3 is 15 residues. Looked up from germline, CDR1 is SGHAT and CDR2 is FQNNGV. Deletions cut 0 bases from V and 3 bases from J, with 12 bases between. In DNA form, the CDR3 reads TGTGCCAGCAGCTTAGATCTGGGACACCACTACGAGCAGTACTTC. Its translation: CASSLDLGHHYEQYF.

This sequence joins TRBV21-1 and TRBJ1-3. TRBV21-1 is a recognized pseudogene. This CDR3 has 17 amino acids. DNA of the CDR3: TGTGCCAGCAGCAAAGCTCCCGATGGGGGGTCTGGAAACACCATATATTTT. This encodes CASSKAPDGGSGNTIYF.

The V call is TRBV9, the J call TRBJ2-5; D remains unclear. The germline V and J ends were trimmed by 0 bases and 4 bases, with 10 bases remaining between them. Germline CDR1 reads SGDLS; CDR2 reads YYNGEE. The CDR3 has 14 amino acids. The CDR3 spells CASSVGTRGETQYF. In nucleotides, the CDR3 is TGTGCCAGCAGCGTAGGTACCCGCGGAGAGACCCAGTACTTC.